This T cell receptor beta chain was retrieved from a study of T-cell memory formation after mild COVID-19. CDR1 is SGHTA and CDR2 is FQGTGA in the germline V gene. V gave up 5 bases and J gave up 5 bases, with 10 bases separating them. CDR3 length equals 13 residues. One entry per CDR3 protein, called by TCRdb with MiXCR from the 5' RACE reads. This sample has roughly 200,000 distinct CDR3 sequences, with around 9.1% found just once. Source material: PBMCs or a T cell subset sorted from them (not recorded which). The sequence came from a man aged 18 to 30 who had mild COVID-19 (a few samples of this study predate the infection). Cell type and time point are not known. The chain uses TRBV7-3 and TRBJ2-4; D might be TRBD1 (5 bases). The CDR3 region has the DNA TGTGCCAGCAGCATCAGGGCCCAAAACATTCAGTACTTC. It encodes CASSIRAQNIQYF.